The 23 T cell receptor beta chains below were found in one sample sequenced in a study of blood T cell repertoires in COVID-19. Clones were read by immunoSEQ multiplex PCR, and TCRdb kept only the in-frame ones, dropping some. Of some 190,000 clones listed, roughly 89% are singletons. The sample comprised PBMCs or T cells enriched from blood (not recorded which). The receptors originated from a middle-aged woman with acute COVID-19.

The chain is built from TRBV3-1 (or the pseudogene TRBV3-2) and TRBJ2-7; 9 positions match TRBD2. With 3 bases clipped from V and 3 bases from J, the junction kept 6 bases outside the gene matches. CDR1 is LGHDT, CDR2 YNNKEL, per germline (reference sequence). The CDR3 has 15 residues. CDR3 sequence (DNA): TGTGCCAGCAGCCAGGGCGGGAGGGTCCTCTACGAGCAGTACTTC. Protein product: CASSQGGRVLYEQYF.

The gene calls are TRBV9 and TRBJ2-1; 9 bases are a match to TRBD1. Germline trimming cut 0 bases from V and 7 bases from J; bases unmatched to any gene: 8. The CDR3 loop spans 16 amino acids. Germline V gene lookup returns CDR1 SGDLS and CDR2 YYNGEE. The CDR3 sequence: CASSVVPTGGRNEQFF. Here the CDR3 DNA reads TGTGCCAGCAGCGTAGTCCCAACAGGGGGCCGGAATGAGCAGTTCTTC.

The chain recombines TRBV5-1 with TRBJ2-7; TRBD2 agrees at 7 bases. Trimming took 3 bases from V and 3 from J; bases not matched to a gene: 3. CDR1 is SGHRS, CDR2 YFSETQ, per germline. The length of the CDR3 is 13 residues. The CDR3: CASSSRTSYEQYF. The CDR3 nucleotides read TGCGCCAGCAGCTCAAGGACTAGCTACGAGCAGTACTTC.

This chain joins TRBV5-1 and TRBJ1-4; maybe TRBD1 (6 bases). The length of the CDR3 is 14 residues. The germline gives CDR1 SGHRS, CDR2 YFSETQ. V was shortened by 4 bases and J by 7 bases, with 14 bases between the two germline ends. The DNA for the CDR3 is TGCGCCAGCAGCCCTGGGGGGGGCTCTGAAAAACTGTTTTTT. It translates to CASSPGGGSEKLFF.

In nucleotides, the CDR3 is TGTGCCAGCAGCTTAGTAGGCAGGGACATCGATCAGCCCCAGCATTTT. Amino acid sequence: CASSLVGRDIDQPQHF. This chain links TRBV7-8 with TRBJ1-5; D is possibly TRBD1 (6 bases). Germline V gene lookup returns CDR1 SGHVS and CDR2 FQNEAQ. CDR3 length equals 16 residues. V gave up 1 base and J gave up 5 bases, with 15 bases separating them. Full variable domain (outside the CDR3, taken from reference TRBV7-8 and TRBJ1-5): GAGVSQSPRYKVAKRGQDVALRCDPISGHVSLFWYQQALGQGPEFLTYFQNEAQLDKSGLPSDRFFAERPEGSVSTLKIQRTQQEDSAVYLCASSLVGRDIDQPQHFGDGTRLSIL.

The rearrangement joins TRBV28 to TRBJ2-5, with 9 positions matching TRBD1. The CDR3 is 15 amino acids. The V and J ends lost 6 bases and 2 bases, in that order; junction bases with no gene match: 7. Per germline, CDR1 MDHEN and CDR2 SYDVKM. The CDR3 loop is CASRAYRGPQETQYF. DNA of the CDR3: TGTGCCAGCAGGGCCTACAGGGGGCCACAAGAGACCCAGTACTTC.

This clone is a singleton in its sample. The chain employs TRBV4-3 and TRBJ1-1, with 7 bases aligning to TRBD1. CDR3 size: 14 residues. Looked up from germline, CDR1 is LGHNA and CDR2 is YSLEER. The V gene end was trimmed by 6 bases and the J gene end by 5 bases; junction bases not matched to a gene: 9. The CDR3 nucleotides read TGCGCCAGCAGTCCTACCCTACAGGGGACTGAAGCTTTCTTT. Its protein is CASSPTLQGTEAFF.

V is TRBV19 and J is TRBJ2-5; 14 bases match TRBD2. V shed 5 bases, J shed 8 bases, and the junction held 4 bases outside the gene matches. The CDR3 loop spans 14 amino acids. CDR1 and CDR2 (germline): LNHDA, SQIVND (reference sequence). The CDR3 DNA is TGTGCCAGTAGTCCGGGGACTAGCGGGAGAACCCAGTACTTC. This sequence encodes CASSPGTSGRTQYF.

This chain links TRBV10-3 with TRBJ1-1, with D possibly TRBD1 on 5 matching bases. The CDR3 covers 13 residues. Looked up from germline, CDR1 is ENHRY and CDR2 is SYGVKD. Trimming shortened V by 0 bases and J by 7 bases, and 9 bases separated the two germline ends. This chain's CDR3 is CAISESNDSEAFF. The CDR3 coding sequence is TGTGCCATCAGTGAGTCCAACGACAGTGAAGCTTTCTTT.

The V call is TRBV7-3, the J call TRBJ2-5; the match to TRBD2 covers 10 bases. Germline loops: CDR1 SGHTA, CDR2 FQGTGA. V trimming: 4 bases; J trimming: 5 bases; junction bases outside the gene matches: 7. There are 15 residues in the CDR3. The DNA for the CDR3 is TGTGCCAGCAGCTCCACAGGACTAGCGGTTGAGACCCAGTACTTC. As protein: CASSSTGLAVETQYF. Variable domain in full (rest from reference TRBV7-3 and TRBJ2-5): GAGVSQTPSNKVTEKGKYVELRCDPISGHTALYWYRQSLGQGPEFLIYFQGTGAADDSGLPNDRFFAVRPEGSVSTLKIQRTERGDSAVYLCASSSTGLAVETQYFGPGTRLLVL.

The CDR3 bases are TGTGCCAGTAGGGAGGGGCGACAGGGGAACAATGAGCAGTTCTTC. Translating gives CASREGRQGNNEQFF. The chain links TRBV19 to TRBJ2-1, with 8 bases identical to TRBD1. The CDR3 is made up of 15 amino acids. Germline trimming cut 6 bases from V and 5 bases from J; bases unmatched to any gene: 9. CDR1 LNHDA and CDR2 SQIVND come from the germline V gene (reference sequence).

V is TRBV10-3 and J is TRBJ1-2; weak D call: TRBD1 (6 bases). Germline V gives CDR1 ENHRY, CDR2 SYGVKD. The CDR3 consists of 15 residues. Trimming shortened V by 0 bases and J by 6 bases, and 14 bases separated the two germline ends. CDR3 nucleotide sequence: TGTGCCATCAGTGAGTCGACGGGGGGCGCCGATGGCTACACCTTC. Residues: CAISESTGGADGYTF.

The chain couples TRBV7-9 to TRBJ2-7; 12 bases align to TRBD1. Germline assignment: CDR1 SEHNR and CDR2 FQNEAQ (reference sequence). V lost 1 base, J lost 5 bases, and 9 bases stayed unmatched. This CDR3 contains 17 residues. DNA for the CDR3: TGTGCCAGCAGCTTAGTAGGGGGACAGGGGGCCCATAACGAGCAGTACTTC. It yields the protein CASSLVGGQGAHNEQYF.

The chain combines TRBV19 with TRBJ2-7; perhaps TRBD1 as D (6 bases). V was trimmed by 7 bases and J by 0 bases, leaving 19 bases between them. CDR1 LNHDA and CDR2 SQIVND come from the germline V gene (reference sequence). The CDR3 length is 16 residues. The CDR3 is CASISDRNPSSYEQYF. The CDR3 DNA reads as TGTGCCAGTATCTCGGACAGAAACCCAAGCTCCTACGAGCAGTACTTC.

This clone was seen once. The chain couples TRBV3-1 (or the pseudogene TRBV3-2) to TRBJ2-7, with D possibly being TRBD1 (6 bases). Germline V gene sequence: CDR1 LGHDT, CDR2 YNNKEL (reference sequence). V shed 0 bases and J shed 2 bases, with 14 bases lying between them. The CDR3 is 16 residues long. CDR3 protein: CASSQDPVRGTYEQYF. CDR3 DNA: TGTGCCAGCAGCCAAGATCCCGTCAGGGGCACCTACGAGCAGTACTTC.

The V and J genes are TRBV19 and TRBJ2-2; 9 bases map to TRBD1. CDR1 and CDR2 from the germline V gene are LNHDA and SQIVND (reference sequence). Unmatched junction bases numbered 9, after V lost 3 bases and J lost 7 bases. This CDR3 comprises 16 residues. For the CDR3, the DNA is TGTGCCAGTAGTATCGGGACAGGGTTTAAGGTCGGGGAGCTGTTTTTT. It specifies CASSIGTGFKVGELFF. The full variable domain, its missing parts supplied by reference TRBV19 and TRBJ2-2, is DGGITQSPKYLFRKEGQNVTLSCEQNLNHDAMYWYRQDPGQGLRLIYYSQIVNDFQKGDIAEGYSVSREKKESFPLTVTSAQKNPTAFYLCASSIGTGFKVGELFFGEGSRLTVL.

The chain joins TRBV7-2 to TRBJ2-1, with 8 nucleotides matching TRBD2. The trim removed 2 bases at V and 4 bases at J, leaving 4 bases unmatched. Germline CDR1 is SGHTA and CDR2 is FQGNSA. This CDR3 region has 15 residues. CDR3 DNA sequence: TGTGCCAGCAGCTTAAGTAGCGGGAAGTACAATGAGCAGTTCTTC. Translating it yields CASSLSSGKYNEQFF.

In this sample, this clone turned up a few times. The chain recombines TRBV21-1 with TRBJ2-1; TRBD1 is the table's D call, not checked against the DNA. TRBV21-1 represents a pseudogene. This CDR3 has 16 residues. The CDR3 coding sequence is TGTGCCAGCAGCAAAGGAGCGACAGGGTTGGACAATGAGCAGTTCTTC. Protein sequence: CASSKGATGLDNEQFF.

This clone was counted a few times. The CDR3 DNA reads TGTGCTAGTGGCCCTACAGGGCACACAGATACGCAGTATTTT. It yields the protein CASGPTGHTDTQYF. The gene calls are TRBV12-5 and TRBJ2-3; possibly TRBD1 for D (6 bases). Germline loops: CDR1 LGHNT, CDR2 FRNRAP. The length of the CDR3 is 14 residues. Deletions cut 6 bases from V and 2 bases from J, with 12 bases between.

V is TRBV2 and J is TRBJ2-7, with 10 positions matching TRBD2. The length of the CDR3 is 13 residues. Germline assignment: CDR1 SNHLY and CDR2 FYNNEI. The J segment lost 9 bases and the V segment lost 6 bases, leaving 8 bases of the junction unmatched. Here the CDR3 reads CASRSSGSFGQYF. In DNA, the CDR3 is TGTGCCAGCAGGTCTAGCGGGAGTTTCGGGCAGTACTTC.

The chain joins TRBV3-1 (or the pseudogene TRBV3-2) to TRBJ2-7; D gene uncertain. This CDR3 comprises 13 residues. The germline V gene encodes CDR1 LGHDT and CDR2 YNNKEL (reference sequence). V lost 4 bases and J lost 6, with 13 bases in between. The CDR3: CASSLAHRSEQYF. The CDR3 DNA reads as TGTGCCAGCAGCCTGGCCCATCGATCCGAGCAGTACTTC.

The chain has TRBV7-8 and TRBJ1-1; 7 bases agree with TRBD1. V lost 2 bases, J lost 0 bases, and 6 bases stayed unmatched. CDR1 SGHVS and CDR2 FQNEAQ come from the germline V gene. CDR3 length: 16 residues. CDR3 in DNA: TGTGCCAGCAGCTTAAGCACAGGGGCTGTGAACACTGAAGCTTTCTTT. Its translation is CASSLSTGAVNTEAFF. Supplemented by reference TRBV7-8 and TRBJ1-1, the full variable domain reads GAGVSQSPRYKVAKRGQDVALRCDPISGHVSLFWYQQALGQGPEFLTYFQNEAQLDKSGLPSDRFFAERPEGSVSTLKIQRTQQEDSAVYLCASSLSTGAVNTEAFFGQGTRLTVV.

The chain employs TRBV27 and TRBJ1-5; D is uncertain. This CDR3 region has 13 residues. Germline CDR1 reads MNHEY; CDR2 reads SMNVEV (reference sequence). Deletions cut 6 bases from V and 5 bases from J, with 11 bases between. CDR3 loop: CASRTSRDQPQHF. The CDR3 coding sequence is TGTGCCAGCAGGACTTCCAGAGATCAGCCCCAGCATTTT.